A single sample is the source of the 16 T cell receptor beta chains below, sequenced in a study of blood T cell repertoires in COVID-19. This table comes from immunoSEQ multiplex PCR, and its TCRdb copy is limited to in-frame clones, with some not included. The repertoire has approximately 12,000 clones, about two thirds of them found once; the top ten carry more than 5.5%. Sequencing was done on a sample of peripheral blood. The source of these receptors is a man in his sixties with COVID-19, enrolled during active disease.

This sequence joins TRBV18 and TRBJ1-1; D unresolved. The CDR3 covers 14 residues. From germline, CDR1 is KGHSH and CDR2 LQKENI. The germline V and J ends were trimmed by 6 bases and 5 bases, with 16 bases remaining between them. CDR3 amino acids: CASSLEGYDTEAFF. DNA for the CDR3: TGTGCCAGCTCCCTAGAGGGTTACGATACTGAAGCTTTCTTT. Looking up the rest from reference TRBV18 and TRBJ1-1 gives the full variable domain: NAGVMQNPRHLVRRRGQEARLRCSPMKGHSHVYWYRQLPEEGLKFMVYLQKENIIDESGMPKERFSAEFPKEGPSILRIQQVVRGDSAAYFCASSLEGYDTEAFFGQGTRLTVV.

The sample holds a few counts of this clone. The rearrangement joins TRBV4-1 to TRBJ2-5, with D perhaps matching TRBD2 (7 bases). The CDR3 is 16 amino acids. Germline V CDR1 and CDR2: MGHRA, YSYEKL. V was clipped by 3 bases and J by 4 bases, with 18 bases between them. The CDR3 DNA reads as TGCGCCAGCAGCCAGACGCGGGGGCGTACCATAGAGACCCAGTACTTC. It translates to CASSQTRGRTIETQYF.

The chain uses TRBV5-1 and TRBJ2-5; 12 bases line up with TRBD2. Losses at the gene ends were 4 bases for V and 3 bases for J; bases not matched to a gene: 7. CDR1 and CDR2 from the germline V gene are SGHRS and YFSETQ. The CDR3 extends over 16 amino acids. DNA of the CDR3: TGCGCCAGCAGCCCGGAGGCTAGCGGGGGGGAAGAGACCCAGTACTTC. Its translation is CASSPEASGGEETQYF.

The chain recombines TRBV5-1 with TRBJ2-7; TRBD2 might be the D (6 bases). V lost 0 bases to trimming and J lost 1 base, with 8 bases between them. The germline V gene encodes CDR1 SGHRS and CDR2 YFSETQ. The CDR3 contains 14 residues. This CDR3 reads CASSLVGGSYEQYF. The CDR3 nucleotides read TGCGCCAGCAGCTTGGTCGGGGGTTCCTACGAGCAGTACTTC.

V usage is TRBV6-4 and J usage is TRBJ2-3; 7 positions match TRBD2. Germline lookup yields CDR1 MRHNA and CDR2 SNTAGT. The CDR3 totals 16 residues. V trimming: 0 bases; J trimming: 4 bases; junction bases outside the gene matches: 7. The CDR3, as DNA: TGTGCCAGCAGTGACTCGAGTTGGGAGGGACCAGATACGCAGTATTTT. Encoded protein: CASSDSSWEGPDTQYF.

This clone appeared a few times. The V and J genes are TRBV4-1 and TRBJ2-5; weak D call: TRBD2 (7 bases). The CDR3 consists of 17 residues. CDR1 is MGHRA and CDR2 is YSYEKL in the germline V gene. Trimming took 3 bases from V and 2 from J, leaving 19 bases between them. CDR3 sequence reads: CASSQGGGRVLQETQYF. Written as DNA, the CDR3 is TGCGCCAGCAGCCAGGGGGGCGGGAGAGTCCTACAAGAGACCCAGTACTTC.

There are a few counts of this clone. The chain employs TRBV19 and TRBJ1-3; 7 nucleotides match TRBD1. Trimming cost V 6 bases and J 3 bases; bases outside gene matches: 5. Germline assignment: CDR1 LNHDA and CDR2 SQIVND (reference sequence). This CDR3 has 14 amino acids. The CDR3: CASSKQGLGNTIYF. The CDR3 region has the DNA TGTGCCAGTAGCAAACAGGGGCTTGGAAACACCATATATTTT.

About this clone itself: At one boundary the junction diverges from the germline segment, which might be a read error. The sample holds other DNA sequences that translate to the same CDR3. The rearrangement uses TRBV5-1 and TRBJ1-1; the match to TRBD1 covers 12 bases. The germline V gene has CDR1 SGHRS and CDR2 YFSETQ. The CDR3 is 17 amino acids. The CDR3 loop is CASSYGTGGKVNTEAFF. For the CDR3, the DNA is TGCGCCAGTAGCTACGGGACAGGGGGCAAAGTGAACACTGAAGCTTTCTTT. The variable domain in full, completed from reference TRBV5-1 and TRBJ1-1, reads KAGVTQTPRYLIKTRGQQVTLSCSPISGHRSVSWYQQTPGQGLQFLFEYFSETQRNKGNFPGRFSGRQFSNSRSEMNVSTLELGDSALYLCASSYGTGGKVNTEAFFGQGTRLTVV.

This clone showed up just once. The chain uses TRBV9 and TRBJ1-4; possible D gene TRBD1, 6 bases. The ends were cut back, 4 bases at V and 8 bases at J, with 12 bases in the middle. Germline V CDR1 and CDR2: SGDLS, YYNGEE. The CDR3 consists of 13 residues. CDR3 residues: CASSPTTGEKLFF. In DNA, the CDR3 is TGTGCCAGCAGCCCCACTACAGGGGAAAAACTGTTTTTT.

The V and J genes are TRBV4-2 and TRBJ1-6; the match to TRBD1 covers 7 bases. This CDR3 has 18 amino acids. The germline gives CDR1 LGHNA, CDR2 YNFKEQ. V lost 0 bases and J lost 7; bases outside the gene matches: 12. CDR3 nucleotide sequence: TGTGCCAGCAGCCAAGAAGGCTTTTACGCAGGGGGGAATTCACCCCTCCACTTT. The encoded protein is CASSQEGFYAGGNSPLHF.

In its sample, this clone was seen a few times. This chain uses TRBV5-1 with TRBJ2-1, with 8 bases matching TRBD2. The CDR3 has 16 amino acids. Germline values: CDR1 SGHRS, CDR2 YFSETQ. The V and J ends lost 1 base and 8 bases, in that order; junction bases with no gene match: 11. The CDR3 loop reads CASSLQLAVQVHEQFF. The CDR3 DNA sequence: TGCGCCAGCAGCTTGCAACTAGCGGTCCAGGTCCATGAGCAGTTCTTC.

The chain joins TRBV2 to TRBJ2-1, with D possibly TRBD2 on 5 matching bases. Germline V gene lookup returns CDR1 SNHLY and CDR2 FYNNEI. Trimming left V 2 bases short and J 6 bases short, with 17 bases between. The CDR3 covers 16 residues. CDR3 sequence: CASSERPAVIPNEQFF. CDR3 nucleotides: TGTGCCAGCAGTGAAAGACCAGCGGTCATCCCCAATGAGCAGTTCTTC.

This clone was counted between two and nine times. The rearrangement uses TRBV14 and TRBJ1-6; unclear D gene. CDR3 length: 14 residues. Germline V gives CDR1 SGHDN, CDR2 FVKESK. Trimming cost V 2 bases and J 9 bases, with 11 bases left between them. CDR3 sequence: CASSQIGGVSPLHF. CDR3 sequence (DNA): TGTGCCAGCAGCCAAATTGGAGGAGTTTCACCCCTCCACTTT.

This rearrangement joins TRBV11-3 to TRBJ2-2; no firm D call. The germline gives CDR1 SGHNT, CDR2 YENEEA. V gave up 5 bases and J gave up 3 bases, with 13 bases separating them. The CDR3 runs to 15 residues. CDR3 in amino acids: CASSNTEQYTGELFF. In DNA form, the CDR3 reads TGTGCCAGCAGCAATACCGAACAGTACACCGGGGAGCTGTTTTTT. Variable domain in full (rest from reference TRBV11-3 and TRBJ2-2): EAGVVQSPRYKIIEKKQPVAFWCNPISGHNTLYWYLQNLGQGPELLIRYENEEAVDDSQLPKDRFSAERLKGVDSTLKIQPAELGDSAVYLCASSNTEQYTGELFFGEGSRLTVL.

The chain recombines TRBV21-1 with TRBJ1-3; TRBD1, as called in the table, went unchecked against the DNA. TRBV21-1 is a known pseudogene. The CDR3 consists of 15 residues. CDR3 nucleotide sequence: TGTACAGCCAAGCTAAGGACAGGGGATAGGAACACCATATATTTT. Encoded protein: CTAKLRTGDRNTIYF.

The CDR3, as DNA: TGTGCCAGCAGTGAGTGGCCATCCAATGAGCAGTTCTTC. This codes for CASSEWPSNEQFF. The J gene is TRBJ2-1, the V gene TRBV25-1; no clear D gene. The CDR3 runs to 13 residues. V was shortened by 3 bases and J by 6 bases, with 9 bases between the two germline ends. CDR1 and CDR2 (germline): MGHDK, SYGVNS.